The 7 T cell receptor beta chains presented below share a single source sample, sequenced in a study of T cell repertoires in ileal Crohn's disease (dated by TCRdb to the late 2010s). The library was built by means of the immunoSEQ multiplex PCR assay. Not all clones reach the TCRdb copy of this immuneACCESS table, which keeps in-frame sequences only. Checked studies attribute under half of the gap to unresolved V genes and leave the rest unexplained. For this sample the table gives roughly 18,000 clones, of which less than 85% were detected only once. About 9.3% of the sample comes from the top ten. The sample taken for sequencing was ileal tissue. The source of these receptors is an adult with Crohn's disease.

The CDR3 region has the DNA TGTGCCAGCAGTTTTGGCAGACAGCAGAACACTGAAGCTTTCTTT. The encoded protein is CASSFGRQQNTEAFF. V is TRBV27 and J is TRBJ1-1, with D tentatively TRBD1 (5 bases). V was pared by 3 bases and J by 1 base, with 12 bases between. Germline V CDR1 and CDR2: MNHEY, SMNVEV (reference sequence). The CDR3 runs 15 residues.

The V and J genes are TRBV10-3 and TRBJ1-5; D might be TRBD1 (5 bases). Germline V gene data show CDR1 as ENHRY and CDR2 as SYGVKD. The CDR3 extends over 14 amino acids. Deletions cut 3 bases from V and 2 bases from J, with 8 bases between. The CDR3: CAISDQGGNQPQHF. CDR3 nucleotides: TGTGCCATCAGTGATCAAGGGGGCAATCAGCCCCAGCATTTT.

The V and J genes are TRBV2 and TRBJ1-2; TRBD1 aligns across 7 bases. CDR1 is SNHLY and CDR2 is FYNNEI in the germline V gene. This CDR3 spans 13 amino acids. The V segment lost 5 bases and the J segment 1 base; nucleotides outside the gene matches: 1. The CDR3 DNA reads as TGTGCCAGCAGTCAGGGGGGTAACTATGGCTACACCTTC. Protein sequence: CASSQGGNYGYTF.

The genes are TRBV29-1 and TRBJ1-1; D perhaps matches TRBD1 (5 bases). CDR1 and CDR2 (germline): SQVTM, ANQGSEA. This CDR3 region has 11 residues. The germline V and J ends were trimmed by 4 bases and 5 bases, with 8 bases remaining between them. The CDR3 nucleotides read TGCAGCGTTGTCGGGGGAACTGAAGCTTTCTTT. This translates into CSVVGGTEAFF.

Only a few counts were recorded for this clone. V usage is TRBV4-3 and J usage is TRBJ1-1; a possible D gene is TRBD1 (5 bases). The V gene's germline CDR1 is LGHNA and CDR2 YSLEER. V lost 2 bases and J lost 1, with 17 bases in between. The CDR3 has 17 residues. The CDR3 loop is CASSQSLPGGENTEAFF. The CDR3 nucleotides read TGCGCCAGCAGCCAATCCCTCCCCGGGGGGGAGAACACTGAAGCTTTCTTT.

The CDR3 protein is CASRGRGSGELFF. In DNA, the CDR3 is TGTGCCAGCCGCGGGAGGGGCTCCGGGGAGCTGTTTTTT. J is TRBJ2-2 and V is TRBV6-5; TRBD2 matches at 9 bases. With 8 bases clipped from V and 6 bases from J, the junction kept 4 bases outside the gene matches. In germline, CDR1 is MNHEY, CDR2 SVGAGI. The CDR3 has 13 residues.

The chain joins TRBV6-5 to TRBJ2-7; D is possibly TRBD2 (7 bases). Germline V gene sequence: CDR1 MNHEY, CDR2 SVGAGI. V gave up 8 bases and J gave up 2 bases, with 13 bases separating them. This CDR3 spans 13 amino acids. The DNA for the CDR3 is TGTGCCAGCGGGGCGGGGGCCACCTACGAGCAGTACTTC. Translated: CASGAGATYEQYF.